This T cell receptor (beta chain) stems from a study of T cell responses to AZD1222 COVID-19 vaccine. General study points: Sampling captured repertoires only after the peak T cell response.

Profiling relied on immunoSEQ multiplex PCR, and the TCRdb table lists in-frame clones only, not all of them. This sample has around 160,000 clones; under 95% occur once, and the top ten carry roughly 5%. V lost 0 bases and J 4 bases, leaving 16 bases between the germline ends. The germline gives CDR1 SGDLS, CDR2 YYNGEE. The CDR3 length is 16 residues. On this clone: Its target is unknown.

The chain links TRBV9 to TRBJ1-2; D is unresolved. This specimen consisted of peripheral blood, obtained 28 days after the second AZD1222 dose. This receptor was obtained from an adult who received the AZD1222 COVID-19 vaccine. Written as DNA, the CDR3 is TGTGCCAGCAGCGTAGTGGCTTCCCCCAAGGCCTATGGCTACACCTTC. It is translated as CASSVVASPKAYGYTF. Full variable domain (rest looked up from reference TRBV9 and TRBJ1-2): DSGVTQTPKHLITATGQRVTLRCSPRSGDLSVYWYQQSLDQGLQFLIQYYNGEERAKGNILERFSAQQFPDLHSELNLSSLELGDSALYFCASSVVASPKAYGYTFGSGTRLTVV.